This TCR beta chain was captured in a study of OX40 agonist ivuxolimab in advanced cancers. Study details: A mean age of approximately 58 years, range about 20 to 90, was recorded, and 82.7% were male.

With respect to this clone: Its antigen is not identified.

Sequenced by immunoSEQ multiplex PCR; TCRdb stores in-frame clones only, minus some. Altogether about 76,000 clones are present, 85% to 90% being singletons, with the ten largest covering 13%. Study-level findings and limits: Partly responding patients at 0.1-3.0 mg/kg showed some of the smallest clonal expansion. In the 0.1 to 3.0 mg/kg range, CD4+ and CD8+ blood T cells had expanded clonally by week 6. On average, CD8+ T cells had more expanded clones than CD4+.

The receptor's source is an adult with an advanced solid tumor such as melanoma, head and neck, liver or kidney cancer. This specimen was CD4+ or CD8+ T cells sorted from blood, taken in a trial of the OX40 agonist ivuxolimab.

The CDR3: CASSVDISNEKLFF. Here the CDR3 DNA reads TGTGCCAGCAGCGTTGACATCTCAAATGAAAAACTGTTTTTT. The chain has TRBV9 and TRBJ1-4; D unclear. Trimming left V 2 bases short and J 5 bases short, with 10 bases between. The V gene's germline CDR1 is SGDLS and CDR2 YYNGEE. The CDR3 covers 14 residues. Looking up the rest from reference TRBV9 and TRBJ1-4 gives the full variable domain: DSGVTQTPKHLITATGQRVTLRCSPRSGDLSVYWYQQSLDQGLQFLIQYYNGEERAKGNILERFSAQQFPDLHSELNLSSLELGDSALYFCASSVDISNEKLFFGSGTQLSVL.